A single sample gave rise to the 31 T cell receptor beta chains below, sequenced in a study of blood T cell repertoires in COVID-19. The table came from immunoSEQ multiplex PCR; TCRdb's copy has only in-frame clones and leaves some out. The sample lists about 190,000 clones, roughly 89% occurring once. Sequencing was carried out using peripheral blood. The origin of the receptors is a man aged 50 to 60 with acute or convalescent COVID-19.

The sample holds one count of this clone. The genes are TRBV6-5 and TRBJ2-7; 9 nucleotides match TRBD1. J was trimmed by 3 bases and V by 2 bases; bases with no gene match: 5. Germline CDR1 and CDR2: MNHEY and SVGAGI. The CDR3 is made up of 15 amino acids. The CDR3, as DNA: TGTGCCAGCAGTTACGCACCGGGACAGGGCTACGAGCAGTACTTC. Protein sequence: CASSYAPGQGYEQYF.

The gene calls are TRBV9 and TRBJ1-4; D gene ambiguous. CDR3 length equals 16 residues. The V end lost 0 bases, the J end lost 0 bases, and 9 bases lay between the germline ends. Germline-derived CDR1 and CDR2 are SGDLS and YYNGEE. CDR3 nucleotides: TGTGCCAGCAGCGTAGGACTTGGTACAACTAATGAAAAACTGTTTTTT. Translated: CASSVGLGTTNEKLFF.

The chain employs TRBV6-1 and TRBJ2-7; D possibly corresponds to TRBD2 (6 bases). In germline, CDR1 is MNHNS, CDR2 SASEGT. The CDR3 extends over 14 amino acids. The V end lost 3 bases, the J end lost 4 bases, and 13 bases lay between the germline ends. CDR3 sequence (DNA): TGTGCCAGCAGTGACGGGGGAGCTCGGTACGAGCAGTACTTC. Residues: CASSDGGARYEQYF.

This chain uses TRBV28 with TRBJ1-2; the D gene is possibly TRBD1 (5 bases). The ends were cut back, 5 bases at V and 7 bases at J, with 17 bases in the middle. The CDR3 is made up of 14 amino acids. From germline, CDR1 is MDHEN and CDR2 SYDVKM. This CDR3 is CASSIGWTYGGYTF. CDR3 sequence (DNA): TGTGCCAGCAGTATCGGGTGGACATACGGTGGCTACACCTTC.

The CDR3 DNA follows: TGTGCCAGCAGTGAAGAGGGGGGGCAGAATAATTCACCCCTCCACTTT. It encodes CASSEEGGQNNSPLHF. The V call is TRBV2, the J call TRBJ1-6; tentative D call: TRBD1 (6 bases). This CDR3 has 16 residues. Trimming stripped 1 base from V and 5 bases from J, with 12 bases between. Germline V lookup: CDR1 SNHLY, CDR2 FYNNEI.

The chain joins TRBV19 to TRBJ2-7, with TRBD1 matching over 12 bases. CDR1 LNHDA and CDR2 SQIVND come from the germline V gene (reference sequence). Trimming cost V 9 bases and J 5 bases; bases outside gene matches: 14. There are 16 residues in the CDR3. CDR3 sequence (DNA): TGTGCCAGCCCGAGGCCGGGACAGGGGGCCCGGCACGAGCAGTACGTC. Translated, it gives CASPRPGQGARHEQYV.

The V gene is TRBV4-2, the J gene TRBJ2-2, with TRBD2 matching over 9 bases. The CDR3 sequence is 15 residues long. Per the germline V gene, CDR1 is LGHNA and CDR2 is YNFKEQ. V shed 4 bases, J shed 4 bases, and the junction held 4 bases outside the gene matches. The CDR3 protein is CASSRLADTTGELFF. For the CDR3, the DNA is TGTGCCAGCAGCCGACTAGCGGACACCACCGGGGAGCTGTTTTTT.

This clone was recorded a few times. The chain links TRBV13 to TRBJ1-2; tentative D call: TRBD1 (5 bases). Germline V gene sequence: CDR1 PRHDT, CDR2 FYEKMQ (reference sequence). Trimming removed 4 bases at V and 7 bases at J, with 10 bases between. The CDR3 sequence is 12 residues long. The DNA for the CDR3 is TGTGCCAGCAGCTGGCAGGGATCTGGCTACACCTTC. Translation: CASSWQGSGYTF.

This chain links TRBV5-4 with TRBJ1-6; the D gene is possibly TRBD1 (5 bases). The germline V and J ends were trimmed by 5 bases and 7 bases, with 13 bases remaining between them. This CDR3 contains 14 residues. Germline CDR1 is SGHNT and CDR2 is YYREEE (reference sequence). CDR3 in amino acids: CASRLRGENSPLHF. CDR3 DNA: TGTGCCAGCAGACTCCGGGGGGAAAATTCACCCCTCCACTTT.

The gene calls are TRBV3-1 (or the pseudogene TRBV3-2) and TRBJ2-7, with 8 bases that match TRBD1. This CDR3 region has 15 residues. V shed 4 bases and J 4 bases; nucleotides not matched to a gene: 9. Germline CDR1 and CDR2: LGHDT and YNNKEL (reference sequence). CDR3 in DNA: TGTGCCAGCAGCCGCCAGGGGGCCCCCCTTTACGAGCAGTACTTC. It translates to CASSRQGAPLYEQYF.

This chain joins TRBV7-9 and TRBJ2-2; TRBD2 is a possible D gene (7 bases). V lost 2 bases to trimming and J lost 5 bases, with 12 bases between them. CDR3 length: 15 residues. Germline CDR1 and CDR2: SEHNR and FQNEAQ (reference sequence). CDR3 nucleotides: TGTGCCAGCAGCTTATTACAGGGAGGGACCGGGGAGCTGTTTTTT. Translating gives CASSLLQGGTGELFF.

The rearrangement links TRBV9 to TRBJ1-1; 9 bases line up with TRBD1. The CDR3 spans 14 residues. The V gene's germline CDR1 is SGDLS and CDR2 YYNGEE. With V trimmed by 1 base and J by 5 bases, 3 bases remained unmatched. The CDR3 region has the DNA TGTGCCAGCAGCGTAACAGGGGGCGGAACTGAAGCTTTCTTT. This sequence encodes CASSVTGGGTEAFF.

This clone was counted a single time. The V gene is TRBV7-2, the J gene TRBJ1-2; 11 bases align to TRBD1. This CDR3 is built from 15 residues. With V trimmed by 2 bases and J by 8 bases, 7 bases remained unmatched. The germline gives CDR1 SGHTA, CDR2 FQGNSA. The CDR3 protein is CASSLQGQGVGGYTF. Here the CDR3 DNA reads TGTGCCAGCAGCTTACAGGGACAGGGGGTTGGAGGCTACACCTTC.

The CDR3 protein is CASSLVQGAYEQYV. The CDR3 DNA follows: TGTGCCAGCAGCTTAGTACAGGGGGCCTACGAGCAGTACGTC. V and J are TRBV7-2 and TRBJ2-7; 8 bases match TRBD1. The CDR3 runs to 14 residues. The V and J ends lost 1 base and 2 bases, in that order; junction bases with no gene match: 1. Germline V gene lookup returns CDR1 SGHTA and CDR2 FQGNSA.

The chain is built from TRBV6-5 and TRBJ1-2; 7 bases line up with TRBD1. The CDR3 length is 15 residues. Trimming cost V 2 bases and J 8 bases; bases outside gene matches: 11. CDR1 MNHEY and CDR2 SVGAGI come from the germline V gene. The CDR3 DNA is TGTGCCAGCAGTTACCCAAAAGAGGGGGCATGGGGCTACACCTTC. Protein sequence: CASSYPKEGAWGYTF.

This sequence joins TRBV2 and TRBJ2-3; D not certain. The germline CDR1 and CDR2 sequences are SNHLY and FYNNEI. The CDR3 is made up of 16 amino acids. V lost 4 bases and J lost 0, with 14 bases in between. The CDR3 loop is CASSAVDTSSTDTQYF. Here the CDR3 DNA reads TGTGCCAGCAGTGCGGTAGACACCTCTAGCACAGATACGCAGTATTTT.

V usage is TRBV13 and J usage is TRBJ1-6, with TRBD1 as a possible D gene (5 bases). The V gene lost 5 bases and the J gene lost 4 bases, with 15 bases spanning the gap. CDR3 length: 16 amino acids. Germline CDR1 PRHDT, CDR2 FYEKMQ (reference sequence). CDR3 sequence: CASSRQGYDYNSPLHF. The CDR3 bases are TGTGCCAGCAGCCGGCAGGGTTATGATTATAATTCACCCCTCCACTTT.

This chain connects TRBV2 to TRBJ1-5; the D is unclear. The V and J ends lost 3 bases and 3 bases respectively, with 9 bases between them. The CDR3 extends over 14 amino acids. Looked up from germline, CDR1 is SNHLY and CDR2 is FYNNEI. The CDR3 loop is CASSEVTPNQPQHF. The CDR3 DNA reads TGTGCCAGCAGTGAGGTCACACCCAATCAGCCCCAGCATTTT. Full variable domain (outside the CDR3, taken from reference TRBV2 and TRBJ1-5): EPEVTQTPSHQVTQMGQEVILRCVPISNHLYFYWYRQILGQKVEFLVSFYNNEISEKSEIFDDQFSVERPDGSNFTLKIRSTKLEDSAMYFCASSEVTPNQPQHFGDGTRLSIL.

The chain couples TRBV30 to TRBJ1-4, with unresolved D. CDR3 length: 12 residues. Germline V lookup: CDR1 GTSNPN, CDR2 SVGIG (reference sequence). The ends were cut back, 2 bases at V and 8 bases at J, with 9 bases in the middle. The CDR3 reads CAWSPWREKLFF. The CDR3 region has the DNA TGTGCCTGGAGTCCCTGGAGAGAAAAACTGTTTTTT.

This sequence joins TRBV5-1 and TRBJ2-6; 9 bases match TRBD1. The CDR3 loop spans 19 amino acids. The V gene end was trimmed by 1 base and the J gene end by 2 bases; junction bases not matched to a gene: 10. Germline V gives CDR1 SGHRS, CDR2 YFSETQ. The CDR3 loop is CASSLSPGQGSTGANVLTF. In DNA, the CDR3 is TGCGCCAGCAGCTTGAGTCCTGGACAGGGGAGCACTGGGGCCAACGTCCTGACTTTC.

V is TRBV19 and J is TRBJ2-1; 10 nucleotides align to TRBD1. The germline V gene has CDR1 LNHDA and CDR2 SQIVND (reference sequence). The V and J ends lost 7 bases and 5 bases, in that order; junction bases with no gene match: 8. CDR3 size: 15 residues. The CDR3 sequence: CASTVDRGPNNEQFF. DNA for the CDR3: TGTGCCAGTACCGTAGACAGGGGGCCAAACAATGAGCAGTTCTTC.

The gene calls are TRBV10-3 and TRBJ2-1; 7 bases agree with TRBD2. Unmatched junction bases numbered 3, after V lost 0 bases and J lost 10 bases. This CDR3 is built from 13 residues. The V gene's germline CDR1 is ENHRY and CDR2 SYGVKD. The DNA of the CDR3 is TGTGCCATCAGTGAGTCTCAAGCGGGGGAGCAGTTCTTC. Encoded protein: CAISESQAGEQFF.

This clone has a handful of counts. J is TRBJ1-6 and V is TRBV28; D is unclear. The germline V gene encodes CDR1 MDHEN and CDR2 SYDVKM. CDR3 size: 12 residues. The V and J ends lost 6 bases and 9 bases respectively, with 9 bases between them. For the CDR3, the DNA is TGTGCCAGCAGGGGAGGCGGTTCACCCCTCCACTTT. Its protein product is CASRGGGSPLHF. Full variable domain (outside the CDR3, taken from reference TRBV28 and TRBJ1-6): DVKVTQSSRYLVKRTGEKVFLECVQDMDHENMFWYRQDPGLGLRLIYFSYDVKMKEKGDIPEGYSVSREKKERFSLILESASTNQTSMYLCASRGGGSPLHFGNGTRLTVT.

The V call is TRBV29-1, the J call TRBJ2-7, with D possibly being TRBD1 (6 bases). V lost 6 bases, J lost 3 bases, and 12 bases lay in between. The germline V gene has CDR1 SQVTM and CDR2 ANQGSEA. The CDR3 is 12 amino acids. The CDR3 sequence is CSVEQGFYEQYF. The DNA for the CDR3 is TGCAGCGTAGAACAGGGTTTCTACGAGCAGTACTTC.

The rearrangement links TRBV20-1 to TRBJ2-4; D is uncertain. CDR3 size: 15 residues. V was pared by 3 bases and J by 2 bases, with 14 bases between. The germline V gene encodes CDR1 DFQATT and CDR2 SNEGSKA (reference sequence). This CDR3 is CSASQDHRTKNIQYF. As DNA, the CDR3 is TGCAGTGCTAGTCAGGATCATCGGACCAAAAACATTCAGTACTTC.

The chain joins TRBV19 to TRBJ2-3; D not resolved. This CDR3 region has 16 residues. The ends were cut back, 0 bases at V and 2 bases at J, with 12 bases in the middle. Germline V gene data show CDR1 as LNHDA and CDR2 as SQIVND (reference sequence). CDR3 DNA sequence: TGTGCCAGTAGTATAGACAGAGGTCCTCTCACAGATACGCAGTATTTT. It encodes CASSIDRGPLTDTQYF.

The chain is built from TRBV6-5 and TRBJ1-6; no clear D. This CDR3 has 13 residues. The germline V and J ends were trimmed by 5 bases and 4 bases, with 6 bases remaining between them. Germline CDR1 is MNHEY and CDR2 is SVGAGI. CDR3 nucleotides: TGTGCCAGCAGTCCAACTTATAATTCACCCCTCCACTTT. Protein sequence: CASSPTYNSPLHF.

The rearrangement links TRBV6-6 to TRBJ2-2, with 8 bases aligning to TRBD2. J lost 1 base, V lost 5 bases, and 6 bases had no gene match. The CDR3 is made up of 16 amino acids. Germline V gene lookup returns CDR1 MNHNY and CDR2 SVGAGI (reference sequence). The CDR3 reads CASSPLTSENTGELFF. The DNA for the CDR3 is TGTGCCAGCAGTCCCCTGACTAGCGAGAACACCGGGGAGCTGTTTTTT.

The gene calls are TRBV11-3 and TRBJ2-2; D remains unclear. From germline, CDR1 is SGHNT and CDR2 YENEEA. V lost 5 bases and J lost 3, with 4 bases in between. The CDR3 is made up of 12 amino acids. For the CDR3, the DNA is TGTGCCAGCAGCCATGACACCGGGGAGCTGTTTTTT. Translation gives CASSHDTGELFF. The whole variable domain, filled in from reference TRBV11-3 and TRBJ2-2, reads EAGVVQSPRYKIIEKKQPVAFWCNPISGHNTLYWYLQNLGQGPELLIRYENEEAVDDSQLPKDRFSAERLKGVDSTLKIQPAELGDSAVYLCASSHDTGELFFGEGSRLTVL.

This chain connects TRBV19 to TRBJ2-2; 8 bases align to TRBD1. Germline V CDR1 and CDR2: LNHDA, SQIVND (reference sequence). Germline trimming cut 6 bases from V and 2 bases from J; bases unmatched to any gene: 14. This CDR3 has 18 amino acids. The CDR3: CASSLRTGKSTNTGELFF. The CDR3 DNA reads as TGTGCCAGTAGCCTTAGGACAGGGAAGAGCACAAACACCGGGGAGCTGTTTTTT.

The chain uses TRBV21-1 and TRBJ2-1; TRBD2, the D gene given by the table, was not confirmed from the DNA. TRBV21-1 is classified as a pseudogene. The CDR3 runs to 14 residues. The CDR3 sequence is CASSKGLAGGEQFF. DNA of the CDR3: TGTGCCAGCAGCAAAGGACTAGCGGGTGGTGAGCAGTTCTTC.